This T cell receptor (beta chain) was identified in a study of blood T cell repertoires in COVID-19. The table came from immunoSEQ multiplex PCR; TCRdb's copy has only in-frame clones and leaves some out. The sample holds a few hundred thousand clones; roughly 90% are singletons and the top ten take 6.4%. The CDR3 runs 14 residues. V is TRBV21-1 and J is TRBJ1-4. TRBV21-1 is a pseudogene. This sequence originates from a man aged 18-30 years who had recovered from COVID-19. Input material: peripheral blood. This CDR3 reads CASSGGGANEKLFF. CDR3 DNA sequence: TGTGCCAGCAGCGGGGGGGGCGCGAATGAAAAACTGTTTTTT.